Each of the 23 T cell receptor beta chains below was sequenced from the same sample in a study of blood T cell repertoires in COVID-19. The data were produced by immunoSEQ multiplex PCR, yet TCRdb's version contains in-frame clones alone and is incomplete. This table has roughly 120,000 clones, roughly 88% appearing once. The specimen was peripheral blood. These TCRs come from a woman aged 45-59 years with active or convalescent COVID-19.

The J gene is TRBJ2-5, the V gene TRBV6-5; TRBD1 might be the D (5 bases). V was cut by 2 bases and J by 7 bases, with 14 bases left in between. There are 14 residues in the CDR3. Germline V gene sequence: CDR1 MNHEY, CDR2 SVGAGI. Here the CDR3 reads CASSYPPQGGTQYF. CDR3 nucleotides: TGTGCCAGCAGTTACCCCCCCCAGGGTGGGACCCAGTACTTC.

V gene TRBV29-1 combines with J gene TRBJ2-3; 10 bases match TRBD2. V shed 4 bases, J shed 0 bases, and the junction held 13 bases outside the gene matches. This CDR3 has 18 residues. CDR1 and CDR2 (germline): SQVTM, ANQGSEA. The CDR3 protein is CSVGGLAGERASTDTQYF. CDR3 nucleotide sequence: TGCAGCGTTGGGGGTCTAGCGGGAGAGAGGGCTAGCACAGATACGCAGTATTTT.

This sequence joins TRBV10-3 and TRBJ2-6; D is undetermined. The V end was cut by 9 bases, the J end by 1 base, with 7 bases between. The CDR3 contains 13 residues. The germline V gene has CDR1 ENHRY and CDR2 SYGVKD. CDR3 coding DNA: TGTGCCATAGCCCCATCTGGGGCCAACGTCCTGACTTTC. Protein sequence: CAIAPSGANVLTF.

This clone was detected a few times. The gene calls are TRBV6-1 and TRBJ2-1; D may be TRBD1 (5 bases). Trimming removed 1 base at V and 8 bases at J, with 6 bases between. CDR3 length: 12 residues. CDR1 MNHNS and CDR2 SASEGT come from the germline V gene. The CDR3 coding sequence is TGTGCCAGCAGTGAAGGGGGCTATGAGCAGTTCTTC. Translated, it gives CASSEGGYEQFF.

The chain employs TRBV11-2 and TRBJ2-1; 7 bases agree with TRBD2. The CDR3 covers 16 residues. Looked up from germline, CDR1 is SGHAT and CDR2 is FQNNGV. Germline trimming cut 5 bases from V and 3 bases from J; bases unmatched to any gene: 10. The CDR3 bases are TGTGCCAGCAGCCCCCAGCGGGGTGGTATCTACAATGAGCAGTTCTTC. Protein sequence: CASSPQRGGIYNEQFF.

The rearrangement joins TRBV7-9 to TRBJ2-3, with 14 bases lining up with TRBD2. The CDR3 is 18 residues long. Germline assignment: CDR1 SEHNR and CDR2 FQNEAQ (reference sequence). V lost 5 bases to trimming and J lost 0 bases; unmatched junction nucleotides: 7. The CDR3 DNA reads TGTGCCAGCAGCCCCGGGACTAGCGGGGGCCCTAGCACAGATACGCAGTATTTT. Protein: CASSPGTSGGPSTDTQYF. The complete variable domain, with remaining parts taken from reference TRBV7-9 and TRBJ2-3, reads DTGVSQNPRHKITKRGQNVTFRCDPISEHNRLYWYRQTLGQGPEFLTYFQNEAQLEKSRLLSDRFSAERPKGSFSTLEIQRTEQGDSAMYLCASSPGTSGGPSTDTQYFGPGTRLTVL.

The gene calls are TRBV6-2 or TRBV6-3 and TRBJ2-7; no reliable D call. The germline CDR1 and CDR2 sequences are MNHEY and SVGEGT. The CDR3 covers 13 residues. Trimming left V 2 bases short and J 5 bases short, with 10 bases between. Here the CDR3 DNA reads TGTGCCAGCAGTTACCGAGACTGGGACGAGCAGTACTTC. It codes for CASSYRDWDEQYF.

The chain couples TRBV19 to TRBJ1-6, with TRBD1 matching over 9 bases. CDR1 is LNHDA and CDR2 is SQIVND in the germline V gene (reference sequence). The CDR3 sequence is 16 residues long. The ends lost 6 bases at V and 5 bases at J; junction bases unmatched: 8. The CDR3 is CASSQQGAGNNSPLHF. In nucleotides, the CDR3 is TGTGCCAGTAGCCAACAGGGGGCAGGGAATAATTCACCCCTCCACTTT. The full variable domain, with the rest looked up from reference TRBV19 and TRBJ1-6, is DGGITQSPKYLFRKEGQNVTLSCEQNLNHDAMYWYRQDPGQGLRLIYYSQIVNDFQKGDIAEGYSVSREKKESFPLTVTSAQKNPTAFYLCASSQQGAGNNSPLHFGNGTRLTVT.

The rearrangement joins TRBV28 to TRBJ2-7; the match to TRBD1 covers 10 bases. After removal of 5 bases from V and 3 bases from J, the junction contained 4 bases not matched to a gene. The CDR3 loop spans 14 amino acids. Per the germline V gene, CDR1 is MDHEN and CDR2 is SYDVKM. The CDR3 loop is CASSGQGVFYEQYF. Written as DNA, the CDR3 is TGTGCCAGCAGTGGACAGGGGGTTTTCTACGAGCAGTACTTC.

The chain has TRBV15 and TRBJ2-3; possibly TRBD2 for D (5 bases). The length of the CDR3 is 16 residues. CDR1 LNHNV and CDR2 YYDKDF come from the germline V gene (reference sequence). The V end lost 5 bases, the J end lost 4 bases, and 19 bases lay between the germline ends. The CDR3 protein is CATSPRHGETADTQYF. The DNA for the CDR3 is TGTGCCACCAGCCCCCGGCACGGGGAGACCGCAGATACGCAGTATTTT. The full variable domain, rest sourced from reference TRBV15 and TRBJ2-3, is DAMVIQNPRYQVTQFGKPVTLSCSQTLNHNVMYWYQQKSSQAPKLLFHYYDKDFNNEADTPDNFQSRRPNTSFCFLDIRSPGLGDTAMYLCATSPRHGETADTQYFGPGTRLTVL.

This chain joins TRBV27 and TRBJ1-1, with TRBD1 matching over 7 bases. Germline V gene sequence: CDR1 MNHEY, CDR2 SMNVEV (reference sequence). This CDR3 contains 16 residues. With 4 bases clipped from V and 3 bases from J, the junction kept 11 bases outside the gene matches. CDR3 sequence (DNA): TGTGCCAGCAGTTCCTCGCCCTATGGGACAGACACTGAAGCTTTCTTT. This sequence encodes CASSSSPYGTDTEAFF.

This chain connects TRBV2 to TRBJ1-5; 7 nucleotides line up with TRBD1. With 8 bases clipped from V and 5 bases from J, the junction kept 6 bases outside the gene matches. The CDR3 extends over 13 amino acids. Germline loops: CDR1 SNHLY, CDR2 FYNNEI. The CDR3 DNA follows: TGTGCCAGCCGACGGACAGGTGATCAGCCCCAGCATTTT. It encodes CASRRTGDQPQHF. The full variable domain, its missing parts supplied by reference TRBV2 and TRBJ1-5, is EPEVTQTPSHQVTQMGQEVILRCVPISNHLYFYWYRQILGQKVEFLVSFYNNEISEKSEIFDDQFSVERPDGSNFTLKIRSTKLEDSAMYFCASRRTGDQPQHFGDGTRLSIL.

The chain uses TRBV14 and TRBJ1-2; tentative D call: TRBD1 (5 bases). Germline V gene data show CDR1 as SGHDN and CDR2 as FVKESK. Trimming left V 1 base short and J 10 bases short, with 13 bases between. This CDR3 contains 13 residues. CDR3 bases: TGTGCCAGCAGCCAAGTTTGGGGCAGGCCCTACACCTTC. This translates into CASSQVWGRPYTF.

The CDR3 region is CSVAVSGEQYF. As DNA, the CDR3 is TGCAGCGTTGCGGTTTCGGGCGAGCAGTACTTC. The chain recombines TRBV29-1 with TRBJ2-7; no clear D. This CDR3 contains 11 residues. The V end was cut by 4 bases, the J end by 6 bases, with 10 bases between. CDR1 and CDR2 (germline): SQVTM, ANQGSEA.

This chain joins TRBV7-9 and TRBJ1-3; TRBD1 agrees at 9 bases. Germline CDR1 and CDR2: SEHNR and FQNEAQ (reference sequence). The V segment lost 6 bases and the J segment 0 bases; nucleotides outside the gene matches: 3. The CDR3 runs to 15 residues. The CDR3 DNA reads TGTGCCAGCAGAACGACAGGGGGCTCTGGAAACACCATATATTTT. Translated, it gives CASRTTGGSGNTIYF.

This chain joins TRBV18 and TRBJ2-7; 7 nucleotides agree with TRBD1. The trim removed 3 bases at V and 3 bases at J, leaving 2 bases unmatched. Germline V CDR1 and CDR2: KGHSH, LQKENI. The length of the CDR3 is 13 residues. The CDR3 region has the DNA TGTGCCAGCTCACCCCGGGACAGCTACGAGCAGTACTTC. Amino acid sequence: CASSPRDSYEQYF.

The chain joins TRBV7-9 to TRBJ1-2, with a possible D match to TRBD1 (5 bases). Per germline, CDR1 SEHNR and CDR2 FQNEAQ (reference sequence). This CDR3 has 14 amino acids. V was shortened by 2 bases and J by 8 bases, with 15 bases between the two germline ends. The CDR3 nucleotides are TGTGCCAGCAGCTTATCGATAGGGGCCGGCGGCTACACCTTC. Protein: CASSLSIGAGGYTF.

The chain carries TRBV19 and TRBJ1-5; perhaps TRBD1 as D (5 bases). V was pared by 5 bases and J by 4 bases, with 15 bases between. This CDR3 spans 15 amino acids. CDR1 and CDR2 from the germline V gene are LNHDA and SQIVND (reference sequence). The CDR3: CASSLSAGPNQPQHF. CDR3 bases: TGTGCCAGTAGTCTTTCGGCGGGACCTAATCAGCCCCAGCATTTT.

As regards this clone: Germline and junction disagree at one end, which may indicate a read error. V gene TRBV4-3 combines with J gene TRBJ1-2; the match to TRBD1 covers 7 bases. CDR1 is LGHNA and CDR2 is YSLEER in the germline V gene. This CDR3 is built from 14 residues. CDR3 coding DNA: TGCCCCAGCAGCCGACAGGGTGGAGACTATGGCTACACCTTC. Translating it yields CPSSRQGGDYGYTF.

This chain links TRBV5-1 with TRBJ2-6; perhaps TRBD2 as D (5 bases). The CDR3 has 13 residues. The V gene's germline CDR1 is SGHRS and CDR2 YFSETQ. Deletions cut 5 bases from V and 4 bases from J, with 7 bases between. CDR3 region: CASREDGANVLTF. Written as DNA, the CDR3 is TGCGCCAGCAGGGAGGACGGGGCCAACGTCCTGACTTTC.

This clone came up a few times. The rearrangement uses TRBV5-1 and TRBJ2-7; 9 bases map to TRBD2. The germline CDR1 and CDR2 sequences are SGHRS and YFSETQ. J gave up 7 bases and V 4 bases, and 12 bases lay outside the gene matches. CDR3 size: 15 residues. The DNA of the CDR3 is TGCGCCAGCAGCCCGGGGTCTAGCGGGATGAGGGAGCAGTACTTC. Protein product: CASSPGSSGMREQYF.

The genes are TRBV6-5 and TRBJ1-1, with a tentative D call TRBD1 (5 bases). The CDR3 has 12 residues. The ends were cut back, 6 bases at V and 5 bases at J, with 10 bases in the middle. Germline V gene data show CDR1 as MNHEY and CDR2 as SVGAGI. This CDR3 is CASRDAGTEAFF. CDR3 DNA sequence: TGTGCCAGCAGAGATGCAGGGACTGAAGCTTTCTTT.

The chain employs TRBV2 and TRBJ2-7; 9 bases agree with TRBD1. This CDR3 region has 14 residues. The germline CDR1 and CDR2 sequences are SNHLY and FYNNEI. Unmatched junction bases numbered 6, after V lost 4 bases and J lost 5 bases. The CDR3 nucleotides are TGTGCCAGCAGTGGGGGACAGGGAAGTAACGAGCAGTACTTC. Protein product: CASSGGQGSNEQYF.